This TCR beta chain appears in the sequencing data of a study of cytomegalovirus exposure and HLA in healthy donors. The overall study: Genetic ancestry analysis placed about 80% of the 350 to 500 donors that were genotyped in the Caucasian-associated cluster. Study findings and constraints: It was assumed in the presence/absence analyses that sequencing depth was roughly uniform across donors.

The PCR used 60 Vbeta and 13 Jbeta primers. The method was immunoSEQ multiplex PCR; TCRdb's version includes in-frame clones alone and lacks a portion of them. The data contain 150,000 or so clones, over 70% of them seen just once; the ten biggest clones take up around 3.1%. Germline values: CDR1 MNHNS, CDR2 SASEGT. V lost 6 bases, J lost 2 bases, and 6 bases stayed unmatched. This CDR3 is 14 amino acids long. Only a few counts were recorded for this clone. No antigen is known for it. J is TRBJ2-7 and V is TRBV6-1; 8 bases line up with TRBD1. The sequenced material came from PBMCs. This receptor was obtained from a woman in her forties or fifties in good health and CMV-seropositive. The CDR3: CASSPPDRAYEQYF. CDR3 in DNA: TGTGCCAGCAGCCCCCCGGACAGGGCCTACGAGCAGTACTTC.